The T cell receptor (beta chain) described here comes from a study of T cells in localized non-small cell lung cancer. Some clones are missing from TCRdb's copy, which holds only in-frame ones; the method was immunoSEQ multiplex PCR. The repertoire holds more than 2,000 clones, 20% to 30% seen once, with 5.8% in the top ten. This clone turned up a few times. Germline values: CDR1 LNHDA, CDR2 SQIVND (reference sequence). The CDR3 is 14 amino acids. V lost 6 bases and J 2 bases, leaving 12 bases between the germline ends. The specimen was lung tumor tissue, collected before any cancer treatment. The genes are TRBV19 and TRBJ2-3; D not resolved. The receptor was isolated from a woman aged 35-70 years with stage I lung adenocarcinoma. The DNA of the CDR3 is TGTGCCAGTAGAAGGCTAGATCCCACAGATACGCAGTATTTT. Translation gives CASRRLDPTDTQYF.